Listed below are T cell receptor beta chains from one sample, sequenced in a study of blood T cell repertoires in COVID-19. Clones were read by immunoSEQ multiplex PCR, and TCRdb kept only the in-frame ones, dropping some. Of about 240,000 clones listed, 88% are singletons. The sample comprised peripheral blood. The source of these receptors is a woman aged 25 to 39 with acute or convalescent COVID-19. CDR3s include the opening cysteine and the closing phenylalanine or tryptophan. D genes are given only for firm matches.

cdr3_aa: CASSIVGVKSTNEKLFF
d_call: NA
v_call: TRBV19
j_call: TRBJ1-4

cdr3_aa: CASSSLGGLVANTGELFF
d_call: TRBD2
v_call: TRBV5-1
j_call: TRBJ2-2

cdr3_aa: CASRMLGGSDNSPLHF
d_call: NA
v_call: TRBV19
j_call: TRBJ1-6

cdr3_aa: CASSLASGGLEQYF
d_call: TRBD2
v_call: TRBV7-2
j_call: TRBJ2-7

cdr3_aa: CASSAKTGEETQYF
d_call: TRBD1
v_call: TRBV9
j_call: TRBJ2-5

cdr3_aa: CASSPQIDTEAFF
d_call: NA
v_call: TRBV18
j_call: TRBJ1-1

cdr3_aa: CASSYSERTGMWDQPQHF
d_call: NA
v_call: TRBV6-2/TRBV6-3
j_call: TRBJ1-5

cdr3_aa: CASSPISGGYNEQFF
d_call: TRBD2
v_call: TRBV18
j_call: TRBJ2-1

cdr3_aa: CASSHATGGGADTQYF
d_call: TRBD1
v_call: TRBV3-1/TRBV3-2
j_call: TRBJ2-3

cdr3_aa: CASSTQGGSNQPQHF
d_call: TRBD1
v_call: TRBV19
j_call: TRBJ1-5